Listed here are 27 T cell receptor beta chains from one sample, sequenced in a study of patients and donors after allogeneic stem cell transplantation. TCRdb re-called the RT-PCR reads with MiXCR, one entry per CDR3 protein. The top ten clones hold 25% to 35% of a sample with about 100,000 distinct CDR3 sequences, over 30% of them seen once. The sequencing sample was made of blood, either unsorted or a sorted T cell fraction (not recorded which). The receptor set was obtained from a human donor who was either an allogeneic HSCT recipient or a stem cell or donor lymphocyte infusion donor (not recorded which). It is not recorded whose cells these are; they may come from a transplant donor.

The chain links TRBV3-1 to TRBJ2-7; D is unclear. From germline, CDR1 is LGHDT and CDR2 YNNKEL (reference sequence). V lost 0 bases and J lost 5, with 2 bases in between. The CDR3 runs to 11 residues. The DNA of the CDR3 is TGTGCCAGCAGCCAAGACAACGAGCAGTACTTC. Its translation is CASSQDNEQYF.

This sequence joins TRBV7-9 and TRBJ1-5; D call uncertain. The length of the CDR3 is 18 residues. Trimming left V 3 bases short and J 4 bases short, with 22 bases between. Germline V lookup: CDR1 SEHNR, CDR2 FQNEAQ (reference sequence). The CDR3 bases are TGTGCCAGCAGCTTGGCCGGGCTCGGCCCCGAGACTAATCAGCCCCAGCATTTT. This codes for CASSLAGLGPETNQPQHF.

V and J are TRBV7-6 and TRBJ1-2; no reliable D call. CDR3 size: 18 residues. Germline-derived CDR1 and CDR2 are SGHVS and FNYEAQ. V was pared by 5 bases and J by 0 bases, with 22 bases between. The CDR3 sequence: CASSPTSPDGHSNYGYTF. The CDR3 DNA is TGTGCCAGCAGCCCCACCTCCCCGGACGGCCACTCTAACTATGGCTACACCTTC.

This clonotype was seen a few times. V and J are TRBV20-1 and TRBJ1-5; 9 bases match TRBD1. This CDR3 is built from 14 residues. J was trimmed by 6 bases and V by 4 bases; bases with no gene match: 7. Germline V gene data show CDR1 as DFQATT and CDR2 as SNEGSKA (reference sequence). The CDR3 sequence: CSATWTGVGQPQHF. The CDR3 DNA is TGCAGTGCTACCTGGACAGGGGTAGGTCAGCCCCAGCATTTT.

As for this clonotype: At one end the junction does not follow the germline gene, possibly because of a read error. The V gene is TRBV7-2, the J gene TRBJ1-5; the D is unclear. Germline V lookup: CDR1 SGHTA, CDR2 FQGNSA. The CDR3 covers 14 residues. This CDR3 reads CASSLAGFNQPQHF. The CDR3 region has the DNA TGTGCCAGCAGCCTAGCTGGGTTTAATCAGCCCCAGCATTTT.

This clonotype was observed a handful of times. This sequence joins TRBV24-1 and TRBJ2-3; no reliable D call. This CDR3 comprises 15 residues. CDR1 and CDR2 (germline): KGHDR, SFDVKD. The ends were cut back, 5 bases at V and 0 bases at J, with 11 bases in the middle. The CDR3 bases are TGTGCCACCAGTGCAACGGCCGCTAGCACAGATACGCAGTATTTT. This encodes CATSATAASTDTQYF.

V gene TRBV20-1 combines with J gene TRBJ2-3, with D hard to call. This CDR3 has 13 residues. Trimming took 6 bases from V and 0 from J, leaving 10 bases between them. CDR1 is DFQATT and CDR2 is SNEGSKA in the germline V gene (reference sequence). CDR3 sequence reads: CSATRGSTDTQYF. In nucleotides, the CDR3 is TGCAGTGCCACGCGCGGTAGCACAGATACGCAGTATTTT.

J is TRBJ1-3 and V is TRBV7-2; possibly TRBD1 for D (6 bases). CDR1 and CDR2 from the germline V gene are SGHTA and FQGNSA. The CDR3 length is 18 residues. V lost 1 base and J lost 0, with 16 bases in between. The CDR3 nucleotides are TGTGCCAGCAGCTTAGGGGGGCCCGTCCGACTCTCTGGAAACACCATATATTTT. Amino acid sequence: CASSLGGPVRLSGNTIYF.

This clonotype was observed a single time. This chain connects TRBV19 to TRBJ2-1; TRBD2 is a possible D gene (6 bases). CDR1 LNHDA and CDR2 SQIVND come from the germline V gene (reference sequence). This CDR3 is built from 13 residues. V was shortened by 3 bases and J by 9 bases, with 12 bases between the two germline ends. The CDR3 nucleotides read TGTGCCAGTAGTATCACTAGCTCGTCTGAGCAGTTCTTC. Encoded protein: CASSITSSSEQFF. Together with reference TRBV19 and TRBJ2-1, the CDR3 gives the full variable domain: DGGITQSPKYLFRKEGQNVTLSCEQNLNHDAMYWYRQDPGQGLRLIYYSQIVNDFQKGDIAEGYSVSREKKESFPLTVTSAQKNPTAFYLCASSITSSSEQFFGPGTRLTVL.

V and J are TRBV5-1 and TRBJ2-1; tentative D call: TRBD2 (6 bases). The CDR3 has 16 amino acids. The V end lost 1 base, the J end lost 0 bases, and 11 bases lay between the germline ends. Germline V gives CDR1 SGHRS, CDR2 YFSETQ. CDR3 amino acids: CASSLSGSSSYNEQFF. The CDR3 DNA is TGCGCCAGCAGCTTGAGCGGGTCGAGCTCCTACAATGAGCAGTTCTTC.

This clonotype was detected a few times. The V and J genes are TRBV5-1 and TRBJ2-1, with 8 bases matching TRBD1. Germline V CDR1 and CDR2: SGHRS, YFSETQ. The V segment lost 0 bases and the J segment 3 bases; nucleotides outside the gene matches: 2. This CDR3 has 15 residues. This CDR3 is CASSLGQGFYNEQFF. The CDR3 DNA reads as TGCGCCAGCAGCTTGGGACAGGGGTTCTACAATGAGCAGTTCTTC.

This chain joins TRBV15 and TRBJ1-6; D possibly corresponds to TRBD1 (6 bases). Trimming took off 4 bases at V and 1 base at J, with 17 bases between the two ends. This CDR3 spans 18 amino acids. Germline CDR1 LNHNV, CDR2 YYDKDF (reference sequence). In nucleotides, the CDR3 is TGTGCCACCAGCACCGAGGGGGGCAGGGTTTCCTATAATTCACCCCTCCACTTT. As protein: CATSTEGGRVSYNSPLHF.

In its sample, this clonotype was seen a few times. This chain connects TRBV7-2 to TRBJ1-5; a possible D gene is TRBD1 (5 bases). The CDR3 has 17 amino acids. The germline gives CDR1 SGHTA, CDR2 FQGNSA. Deletions cut 5 bases from V and 2 bases from J, with 19 bases between. CDR3 region: CASSRGAGVMGNQPQHF. CDR3 nucleotide sequence: TGTGCCAGCAGCCGAGGAGCGGGGGTAATGGGCAATCAGCCCCAGCATTTT.

The J gene is TRBJ2-3, the V gene TRBV7-2; D remains unclear. This CDR3 comprises 16 residues. Germline values: CDR1 SGHTA, CDR2 FQGNSA. V was pared by 1 base and J by 5 bases, with 16 bases between. The CDR3 DNA reads as TGTGCCAGCAGCTTAGAGCCCAGGACGGTCCGAGATACGCAGTATTTT. As protein: CASSLEPRTVRDTQYF.

For the CDR3, the DNA is TGTGCCATCAGTGAGTCGAGGAAGCTTTACAGCTCCTACAATGAGCAGTTCTTC. Translating gives CAISESRKLYSSYNEQFF. The chain has TRBV10-3 and TRBJ2-1; the D is unclear. Trimming removed 0 bases at V and 0 bases at J, with 15 bases between. Germline V gives CDR1 ENHRY, CDR2 SYGVKD. This CDR3 is built from 18 residues.

This clonotype appeared a few times. The J gene is TRBJ1-5, the V gene TRBV19; 9 bases agree with TRBD1. The CDR3 totals 16 residues. Germline-derived CDR1 and CDR2 are LNHDA and SQIVND (reference sequence). With 2 bases clipped from V and 2 bases from J, the junction kept 4 bases outside the gene matches. The DNA for the CDR3 is TGTGCCAGTAGTATATTCGGGACAGGGCGCAATCAGCCCCAGCATTTT. Encoded protein: CASSIFGTGRNQPQHF.

This chain's CDR3 is CASRRDYDTGELFF. The CDR3 DNA is TGTGCCAGCAGGAGGGACTACGACACCGGGGAGCTGTTTTTT. This chain links TRBV6-2 or TRBV6-3 with TRBJ2-2, with 7 bases lining up with TRBD2. V was pared by 6 bases and J by 3 bases, with 4 bases of the junction left unmatched. The CDR3 is made up of 14 amino acids. CDR1 is MNHEY, CDR2 SVGEGT, per germline.

This clonotype has at least ten counts. The chain is built from TRBV7-9 and TRBJ1-2, with a weak D call TRBD1 (5 bases). Per germline, CDR1 SEHNR and CDR2 FQNEAQ (reference sequence). Trimming took 4 bases from V and 4 from J, leaving 10 bases between them. The CDR3 spans 13 residues. CDR3 sequence reads: CASSSTELYGYTF. In nucleotides, the CDR3 is TGTGCCAGCAGCTCGACAGAGCTCTATGGCTACACCTTC.

This chain joins TRBV7-8 and TRBJ1-5; D not resolved. The CDR3 is made up of 16 amino acids. Germline-derived CDR1 and CDR2 are SGHVS and FQNEAQ. The germline V and J ends were trimmed by 0 bases and 4 bases, with 13 bases remaining between them. The CDR3 sequence is CASSLAPGQLNQPQHF. CDR3 bases: TGTGCCAGCAGCTTAGCGCCAGGCCAACTTAATCAGCCCCAGCATTTT.

This clonotype was detected only a few times. The chain carries TRBV12-3 or TRBV12-4 and TRBJ1-1; the D gene is possibly TRBD1 (5 bases). The CDR3 extends over 11 amino acids. V was clipped by 4 bases and J by 10 bases, with 10 bases between them. The CDR3 is CASSYEGPAFF. The CDR3 DNA is TGTGCCAGCAGTTATGAGGGGCCAGCTTTCTTT.

This rearrangement joins TRBV5-5 to TRBJ2-7; D remains ambiguous. Germline loops: CDR1 SGHKS, CDR2 YYEKEE (reference sequence). Trimming shortened V by 2 bases and J by 0 bases, and 9 bases separated the two germline ends. The CDR3 has 14 residues. CDR3 protein: CASSFFPGSYEQYF. In DNA, the CDR3 is TGTGCCAGCAGCTTTTTCCCTGGCTCCTACGAGCAGTACTTC.

The rearrangement uses TRBV7-2 and TRBJ1-5, with TRBD1 as a possible D gene (5 bases). CDR3 length: 16 residues. Trimming pared 3 bases from V and 0 bases from J, leaving 12 bases between. Germline-derived CDR1 and CDR2 are SGHTA and FQGNSA. CDR3 protein: CASSFGHQLSNQPQHF. CDR3 bases: TGTGCCAGCAGCTTCGGACACCAACTTAGCAATCAGCCCCAGCATTTT.

This chain links TRBV15 with TRBJ2-7, with 12 nucleotides matching TRBD2. This CDR3 is built from 16 residues. The V segment lost 5 bases and the J segment 2 bases; nucleotides outside the gene matches: 7. Germline CDR1 LNHNV, CDR2 YYDKDF (reference sequence). The CDR3 bases are TGTGCCACCAGCGGAACCCGGACTAGCGGGACCTACGAGCAGTACTTC. Encoded protein: CATSGTRTSGTYEQYF.

This chain uses TRBV10-3 with TRBJ2-3; D uncertain. Germline-derived CDR1 and CDR2 are ENHRY and SYGVKD. V dropped 4 bases and J dropped 0 bases, with 2 bases sitting between them. The length of the CDR3 is 12 residues. The DNA of the CDR3 is TGTGCCATCAGTGGGAGCACAGATACGCAGTATTTT. Translated, it gives CAISGSTDTQYF.

The chain joins TRBV6-5 to TRBJ2-7; TRBD1 matches 10 bases. The CDR3 contains 13 residues. Germline CDR1 is MNHEY and CDR2 is SVGAGI. V dropped 6 bases and J dropped 5; count of bases not matched to a gene: 4. The CDR3: CASRRDRGDEQYF. CDR3 DNA sequence: TGTGCCAGCAGGCGGGACAGGGGTGACGAGCAGTACTTC.

The chain employs TRBV4-3 and TRBJ2-1, with D unclear. The germline gives CDR1 LGHNA, CDR2 YSLEER. Trimming removed 3 bases at V and 4 bases at J, with 10 bases between. The CDR3 runs 14 residues. The CDR3 bases are TGCGCCAGCAGCCAGGGTCACAATTACAATGAGCAGTTCTTC. It specifies CASSQGHNYNEQFF.

This clonotype was counted between two and nine times. V usage is TRBV6-5 and J usage is TRBJ1-2; D unclear. The CDR3 has 14 amino acids. Germline V gene data show CDR1 as MNHEY and CDR2 as SVGAGI. V gave up 2 bases and J gave up 4 bases, with 11 bases separating them. CDR3 nucleotides: TGTGCCAGCAGTTACGATTTGAACAGCTATGGCTACACCTTC. It yields the protein CASSYDLNSYGYTF.